Below are 19 T cell receptor beta chains sequenced from a single sample in a study of blood T cells in healthy people across ages. Combining a sample-barcoded 5' primer with a J-beta primer mix, a second PCR ran for roughly 7 to 11 cycles. TCRdb independently ran MiXCR on the 5' RACE reads; one entry per CDR3 protein. This table holds about 670,000 distinct CDR3 sequences, 40% to 65% found once. Sequenced sample: blood. These receptor sequences come from an elderly woman in good health.

The chain is built from TRBV15 and TRBJ1-5; D gene uncertain. This CDR3 contains 13 residues. CDR1 and CDR2 from the germline V gene are LNHNV and YYDKDF (reference sequence). The V and J ends lost 5 bases and 5 bases respectively, with 10 bases between them. CDR3 nucleotides: TGTGCCACCAGCCGAAGACGGGATCAGCCCCAGCATTTT. This sequence encodes CATSRRRDQPQHF.

This clonotype has a count of ten or more. The rearrangement joins TRBV10-3 to TRBJ2-1; 11 nucleotides agree with TRBD1. Germline V lookup: CDR1 ENHRY, CDR2 SYGVKD. This CDR3 region has 14 residues. After removal of 9 bases from V and 4 bases from J, the junction contained 5 bases not matched to a gene. In nucleotides, the CDR3 is TGTGCCATTCAGGGGACAGGGGGATACAATGAGCAGTTCTTC. Translating gives CAIQGTGGYNEQFF.

V and J are TRBV28 and TRBJ2-4; the match to TRBD2 covers 13 bases. The CDR3 has 15 residues. With 5 bases clipped from V and 3 bases from J, the junction kept 1 base outside the gene matches. In germline, CDR1 is MDHEN, CDR2 SYDVKM. The CDR3 sequence is CASSGLAGVKNIQYF. DNA for the CDR3: TGTGCCAGCAGTGGACTAGCGGGAGTCAAAAACATTCAGTACTTC.

The sample holds a few counts of this clonotype. The rearrangement joins TRBV7-9 to TRBJ2-6; 7 bases agree with TRBD1. Trimming cost V 5 bases and J 12 bases; bases outside gene matches: 7. The length of the CDR3 is 13 residues. In germline, CDR1 is SEHNR, CDR2 FQNEAQ (reference sequence). CDR3 region: CASSVEGARVLTF. CDR3 sequence (DNA): TGTGCCAGCAGCGTAGAGGGGGCGCGCGTCCTGACTTTC.

This rearrangement joins TRBV3-1 to TRBJ2-5; D may be TRBD1 (8 bases). The CDR3 has 16 residues. Per the germline V gene, CDR1 is LGHDT and CDR2 is YNNKEL (reference sequence). Trimming removed 1 base from V and 11 bases from J, with 23 bases in between. The CDR3 nucleotides read TGTGCCAGCAGCCAAGGGGGGTACAGGGGGGGTCAAGAGCAGTACTTC. Protein sequence: CASSQGGYRGGQEQYF.

Ten or more counts support this clonotype. The gene calls are TRBV10-3 and TRBJ2-3; D may match TRBD1 or TRBD2 (5 bases each). This CDR3 region has 14 residues. The germline V and J ends were trimmed by 8 bases and 0 bases, with 12 bases remaining between them. CDR1 is ENHRY, CDR2 SYGVKD, per germline. CDR3 amino acids: CAIARGESTDTQYF. As DNA, the CDR3 is TGTGCCATCGCGAGGGGAGAGAGCACAGATACGCAGTATTTT.

Ten or more counts support this clonotype. The chain carries TRBV11-2 and TRBJ2-5; a weak D match, TRBD1 (6 bases). CDR1 and CDR2 (germline): SGHAT, FQNNGV. V was trimmed by 5 bases and J by 2 bases, leaving 18 bases between them. The CDR3 has 16 amino acids. CDR3 loop: CASSNLLEGDQETQYF. DNA for the CDR3: TGTGCCAGCAGCAATCTCCTTGAGGGGGATCAAGAGACCCAGTACTTC.

This sequence joins TRBV20-1 and TRBJ2-7; D is uncertain. The end of the DNA aligns better with TRBJ2-5, so the J call may be wrong. CDR3 length: 12 residues. Germline CDR1 is DFQATT and CDR2 is SNEGSKA (reference sequence). In nucleotides, the CDR3 is TGCAGTGCTATCGAAGAGTGGGAGACCCAGTACTTC. Encoded protein: CSAIEEWETQYF.

This clonotype has only a few counts. This chain joins TRBV12-5 and TRBJ2-1; the D gene is possibly TRBD2 (5 bases). Trimming took off 6 bases at V and 6 bases at J, with 12 bases between the two ends. Germline CDR1 reads LGHNT; CDR2 reads FRNRAP. This CDR3 has 13 amino acids. As DNA, the CDR3 is TGTGCTAGTGGGGTCGGAGGTCCCAATGAGCAGTTCTTC. This gives the protein CASGVGGPNEQFF.

The rearrangement links TRBV27 to TRBJ1-1; TRBD1 agrees at 7 bases. There are 13 residues in the CDR3. Germline CDR1 MNHEY, CDR2 SMNVEV (reference sequence). Trimming removed 3 bases from V and 4 bases from J; junction bases left unmatched: 2. CDR3 protein: CASSFRGVTEAFF. CDR3 bases: TGTGCCAGCAGTTTCAGGGGGGTCACTGAAGCTTTCTTT.

This clonotype was observed at least ten times. The chain links TRBV5-5 to TRBJ2-1; D gene unclear. The CDR3 extends over 13 amino acids. V dropped 0 bases and J dropped 10 bases, with 11 bases sitting between them. Germline CDR1 SGHKS, CDR2 YYEKEE (reference sequence). CDR3 bases: TGTGCCAGCAGCTTGGAGAGGCTAAGGGAGCAGTTCTTC. It yields the protein CASSLERLREQFF.

The genes are TRBV5-5 and TRBJ2-1, with 7 bases identical to TRBD2. The V segment lost 4 bases and the J segment 0 bases; nucleotides outside the gene matches: 4. The CDR3 has 15 amino acids. CDR1 SGHKS and CDR2 YYEKEE come from the germline V gene (reference sequence). Here the CDR3 reads CASSPGLTSYNEQFF. CDR3 nucleotides: TGTGCCAGCAGCCCGGGACTAACCTCCTACAATGAGCAGTTCTTC.

CDR3 sequence: CASRGQRYNEQYF. The CDR3 DNA reads as TGTGCCAGCAGGGGACAGAGATACAATGAGCAGTACTTC. The chain joins TRBV12-3 or TRBV12-4 to TRBJ2-1; 7 nucleotides match TRBD1. The end of the DNA is better explained by TRBJ2-7, so the J call may be wrong. The CDR3 covers 13 residues.

In the case of this clonotype: A much larger clonotype is one base distant, so this may be a read error. The rearrangement uses TRBV7-2 and TRBJ2-5; D perhaps matches TRBD1 (5 bases). Per germline, CDR1 SGHTA and CDR2 FQGNSA. V was pared by 2 bases and J by 11 bases, with 18 bases between. The CDR3 runs to 14 residues. The CDR3 DNA is TGTGCCAGCAGCTTAATGTGGGGCCAGGATGAGCAGTACTTC. This encodes CASSLMWGQDEQYF.

This clonotype was recorded once. The chain joins TRBV3-1 to TRBJ2-3, with D perhaps matching TRBD2 (6 bases). The CDR3 extends over 15 amino acids. Trimming shortened V by 1 base and J by 8 bases, and 16 bases separated the two germline ends. The V gene's germline CDR1 is LGHDT and CDR2 YNNKEL (reference sequence). CDR3 region: CASSQGSGPRTTQYF. DNA of the CDR3: TGTGCCAGCAGCCAAGGAAGCGGGCCCCGAACTACGCAGTATTTT.

This clonotype showed up many times. The V gene is TRBV11-2, the J gene TRBJ2-5; TRBD2 might be the D (6 bases). This CDR3 has 15 residues. Looked up from germline, CDR1 is SGHAT and CDR2 is FQNNGV. With 1 base removed from V and 7 bases from J, the gap between germline ends came to 16 bases. The CDR3 sequence: CASSLGRGLGLTQYF. The CDR3, as DNA: TGTGCCAGCAGCTTAGGTCGGGGGTTAGGGTTGACCCAGTACTTC. The full variable domain, with the rest looked up from reference TRBV11-2 and TRBJ2-5, is EAGVAQSPRYKIIEKRQSVAFWCNPISGHATLYWYQQILGQGPKLLIQFQNNGVVDDSQLPKDRFSAERLKGVDSTLKIQPAKLEDSAVYLCASSLGRGLGLTQYFGPGTRLLVL.

In regard to this clonotype: A clone one base away is much larger, so this may be a read error. The genes are TRBV5-1 and TRBJ2-4; D gene unclear. Germline V gene lookup returns CDR1 SGHRS and CDR2 YFSETQ. V lost 10 bases and J 13 bases, leaving 18 bases between the germline ends. The length of the CDR3 is 11 residues. The CDR3 region has the DNA TGCGCCGGCGATCCCCCAGAAGAGCAGTACTTC. This gives the protein CAGDPPEEQYF.

At least ten counts were recorded for this clonotype. The J gene is TRBJ2-5, the V gene TRBV5-4; 9 bases are shared with TRBD1. The CDR3 is 14 residues long. Losses at the gene ends were 4 bases for V and 4 bases for J; bases not matched to a gene: 5. Germline V lookup: CDR1 SGHNT, CDR2 YYREEE (reference sequence). CDR3: CASSPGQGLETQYF. As DNA, the CDR3 is TGTGCCAGCAGCCCGGGACAGGGATTAGAGACCCAGTACTTC.

The V gene is TRBV7-2, the J gene TRBJ2-3; 9 bases map to TRBD2. The germline V gene has CDR1 SGHTA and CDR2 FQGNSA. The V gene end was trimmed by 11 bases and the J gene end by 1 base; junction bases not matched to a gene: 7. The CDR3 runs to 14 residues. CDR3 in amino acids: CAAQIAGGTDTQYF. CDR3 DNA: TGTGCCGCCCAAATAGCGGGGGGCACAGATACGCAGTATTTT.